The sequence of this T cell receptor beta chain was determined in a study of cytomegalovirus exposure and HLA in healthy donors. The study's findings and limits: Cytomegalovirus association was listed for about 180 TCR beta chains. Association of a missense DCLRE1C variant with TCR beta V- and J-gene trimming was reported in a later analysis.

The primer mix had 60 Vbeta and 13 Jbeta primers. Libraries were prepared by immunoSEQ multiplex PCR; TCRdb keeps only in-frame clonotypes and omits some of them. This sample yields about 140,000 clones, of which 70% to 80% are seen a single time; roughly 14% belongs to the top ten. The CDR3 has 14 amino acids. V shed 6 bases and J shed 0 bases, with 12 bases lying between them. CDR1 and CDR2 from the germline V gene are SQVTM and ANQGSEA. Remarks on this clone: Its antigen remains unidentified.

The chain combines TRBV29-1 with TRBJ2-1; D possibly corresponds to TRBD2 (6 bases). The receptor comes from a woman aged 40 to 50 in good health and CMV-seronegative. Material: PBMCs. CDR3 coding DNA: TGCAGCGTCGGGTTGCGGGGCTCCTACAATGAGCAGTTCTTC. It is translated as CSVGLRGSYNEQFF.